The clone carrying this T cell receptor (beta chain) was recorded at least ten times. The source of the sample is a study of metastatic and nonmetastatic thyroid tumors. In the original analysis: Built for papillary thyroid cancer, a distant-metastasis classifier drew on CDR3 differences across clinicopathological groups. Via MiXCR, TCRdb re-called the PCR reads. In this record, the V and J calls reflect TCRdb's handling and not the investigators' own analysis. The sample holds about 6,200 clones; about 30% are singletons and the top ten take around 17%. Every patient was untreated before thyroid surgery. V was pared by 0 bases and J by 4 bases, with 12 bases between. Germline V gives CDR1 MNHEY, CDR2 SVGAGI. The CDR3 spans 16 residues.

The sequence was obtained from a female donor with papillary thyroid cancer or a benign thyroid nodule (not recorded which). Some clones in this sample may be carry-over from other donors' samples. Sequencing used adjacent normal tissue. The chain carries TRBV6-5 and TRBJ2-2; no firm D call. The CDR3 DNA reads TGTGCCAGCAGTTACTCGACTGAGGAGAGCACCGGGGAGCTGTTTTTT. Protein: CASSYSTEESTGELFF.